These 29 T cell receptor beta chains were all obtained from the same sample, sequenced in a study of identical twins. TCRdb itself ran the 5' RACE reads through MiXCR, one entry per CDR3 protein. Found here are approximately 1.8 million distinct CDR3 sequences, under 35% of them singletons; the top ten hold approximately 0.29%. Source material: cord blood. The receptors were gathered from a newborn girl in good health.

This clonotype was recorded a few times. DNA of the CDR3: TGTGCCAGCAGTGAACCCGGGACTAGGGTCACGGATACGCAGTATTTT. Its translation is CASSEPGTRVTDTQYF. The chain employs TRBV25-1 and TRBJ2-3; 8 nucleotides align to TRBD2. CDR1 and CDR2 (germline): MGHDK, SYGVNS. V was pared by 2 bases and J by 6 bases, with 10 bases of the junction left unmatched. There are 16 residues in the CDR3. The variable domain in full, with the rest retrieved from reference TRBV25-1 and TRBJ2-3, is EADIYQTPRYLVIGTGKKITLECSQTMGHDKMYWYQQDPGMELHLIHYSYGVNSTEKGDLSSESTVSRIRTEHFPLTLESARPSHTSQYLCASSEPGTRVTDTQYFGPGTRLTVL.

V is TRBV4-2 and J is TRBJ1-5; 9 bases are shared with TRBD1. Germline V gives CDR1 LGHNA, CDR2 YNFKEQ. The J segment lost 4 bases and the V segment lost 3 bases, leaving 7 bases of the junction unmatched. The CDR3 spans 16 residues. CDR3 protein: CASSQEDRGYNQPQHF. CDR3 sequence (DNA): TGTGCCAGCAGCCAGGAGGACAGGGGTTATAATCAGCCCCAGCATTTT.

The J gene is TRBJ1-6, the V gene TRBV11-2; 7 nucleotides match TRBD1. V dropped 8 bases and J dropped 4; count of bases not matched to a gene: 5. The CDR3 is made up of 14 amino acids. Per the germline V gene, CDR1 is SGHAT and CDR2 is FQNNGV. The CDR3 sequence is CASVPGQYNSPLHF. In nucleotides, the CDR3 is TGTGCCAGCGTACCGGGACAGTATAATTCACCCCTCCACTTT. The full variable domain, with the rest looked up from reference TRBV11-2 and TRBJ1-6, is EAGVAQSPRYKIIEKRQSVAFWCNPISGHATLYWYQQILGQGPKLLIQFQNNGVVDDSQLPKDRFSAERLKGVDSTLKIQPAKLEDSAVYLCASVPGQYNSPLHFGNGTRLTVT.

This clonotype was counted many times. This sequence joins TRBV10-3 and TRBJ1-2; D gene uncertain. CDR3 length equals 18 residues. In germline, CDR1 is ENHRY, CDR2 SYGVKD. V lost 2 bases, J lost 0 bases, and 19 bases lay in between. CDR3 sequence reads: CAISERLRRGYSNYGYTF. The CDR3 DNA reads as TGTGCCATCAGTGAGAGGCTGCGTCGAGGGTATTCTAACTATGGCTACACCTTC.

The V gene is TRBV12-3 or TRBV12-4, the J gene TRBJ2-1; 9 nucleotides match TRBD2. CDR3 length: 15 residues. V was pared by 5 bases and J by 9 bases, with 11 bases of the junction left unmatched. The CDR3 reads CASSLGGTSFGEQFF. The CDR3 coding sequence is TGTGCCAGCAGTCTGGGAGGGACTAGCTTCGGTGAGCAGTTCTTC.

The chain carries TRBV12-3 or TRBV12-4 and TRBJ2-3; D perhaps matches TRBD2 (6 bases). The V and J ends lost 3 bases and 1 base respectively, with 17 bases between them. The CDR3 consists of 17 residues. CDR3 nucleotide sequence: TGTGCCAGCAGTTTGAGGGCGGGGACCCTCCGCACAGATACGCAGTATTTT. Residues: CASSLRAGTLRTDTQYF.

This sequence joins TRBV28 and TRBJ2-1; TRBD2 matches at 10 bases. CDR1 MDHEN and CDR2 SYDVKM come from the germline V gene. The CDR3 extends over 19 amino acids. With 0 bases clipped from V and 4 bases from J, the junction kept 12 bases outside the gene matches. The CDR3 spells CASSLWSEAGGILYNEQFF. The CDR3, as DNA: TGTGCCAGCAGTTTATGGTCTGAAGCGGGAGGGATCTTATACAATGAGCAGTTCTTC.

This clonotype turned up a few times. The chain combines TRBV6-2 or TRBV6-3 with TRBJ2-3; tentatively, D is TRBD1 or TRBD2 (7 bases each). The length of the CDR3 is 15 residues. CDR1 is MNHEY, CDR2 SVGEGT, per germline. Trimming took off 8 bases at V and 6 bases at J, with 21 bases between the two ends. The CDR3 protein is CASLSRGRASDTQYF. CDR3 DNA sequence: TGTGCCAGCTTGAGCAGGGGGAGGGCCTCGGATACGCAGTATTTT.

A remark on this clonotype: A much larger clone lies a single base off, so this may be a read error. The chain uses TRBV12-3 or TRBV12-4 and TRBJ2-1, with TRBD2 matching 10 bases. This CDR3 has 15 residues. V trimming: 5 bases; J trimming: 3 bases; junction bases outside the gene matches: 4. CDR3 coding DNA: TGTGCCAGCAGTCACAAGCGGGGGGGCTACAATGAGCAGTTCTTC. Protein: CASSHKRGGYNEQFF.

The CDR3 loop is CASTWTGFGGELFF. Here the CDR3 DNA reads TGTGCCAGCACCTGGACAGGGTTTGGCGGGGAGCTGTTTTTT. The chain is built from TRBV28 and TRBJ2-2; 8 positions match TRBD1. The CDR3 has 14 amino acids. Trimming took 7 bases from V and 7 from J; bases not matched to a gene: 8. CDR1 MDHEN and CDR2 SYDVKM come from the germline V gene.

This chain uses TRBV28 with TRBJ2-7; TRBD1 or TRBD2 may be the D gene (5 bases each). Germline loops: CDR1 MDHEN, CDR2 SYDVKM. V lost 10 bases and J 0 bases, leaving 13 bases between the germline ends. The CDR3 extends over 13 amino acids. CDR3 DNA sequence: TGTGCCACTGGGACGGCTAGCTCCTACGAGCAGTACTTC. Translating gives CATGTASSYEQYF.

This clonotype was recorded a few times. The rearrangement links TRBV27 to TRBJ2-7; TRBD1 aligns across 7 bases. The germline V gene has CDR1 MNHEY and CDR2 SMNVEV (reference sequence). J was trimmed by 2 bases and V by 2 bases; bases with no gene match: 6. CDR3 length: 15 residues. This CDR3 is CASSLTTGTAYEQYF. The CDR3 nucleotides read TGTGCCAGCAGTTTAACAACCGGGACAGCCTACGAGCAGTACTTC.

This chain connects TRBV7-2 to TRBJ1-6; no definite D call. CDR3 length: 12 amino acids. Trimming removed 5 bases from V and 3 bases from J, with 2 bases in between. CDR1 SGHTA and CDR2 FQGNSA come from the germline V gene. The DNA for the CDR3 is TGTGCCAGCAGCCGCTATAATTCACCCCTCCACTTT. It is translated as CASSRYNSPLHF.

This clonotype has just a few counts. The chain joins TRBV3-1 to TRBJ2-5; perhaps TRBD2 as D (6 bases). CDR1 and CDR2 (germline): LGHDT, YNNKEL (reference sequence). V was trimmed by 4 bases and J by 1 base, leaving 10 bases between them. This CDR3 has 14 amino acids. The chain's CDR3 is CASSRKAGQETQYF. In DNA form, the CDR3 reads TGTGCCAGCAGCCGGAAAGCGGGCCAAGAGACCCAGTACTTC.

This clonotype was observed many times. The CDR3 loop reads CASSLQPRQETQYF. Here the CDR3 DNA reads TGTGCCAGCAGTTTACAGCCTAGACAAGAGACCCAGTACTTC. The chain is built from TRBV12-3 or TRBV12-4 and TRBJ2-5; D unresolved. V shed 2 bases and J shed 2 bases, with 9 bases lying between them. The CDR3 sequence is 14 residues long.

The chain combines TRBV20-1 with TRBJ1-2; the match to TRBD1 covers 8 bases. V trimming: 0 bases; J trimming: 0 bases; junction bases outside the gene matches: 6. This CDR3 is built from 16 residues. Germline V gene data show CDR1 as DFQATT and CDR2 as SNEGSKA (reference sequence). The CDR3 coding sequence is TGCAGTGCTAGAGAAGGCAACAGGGGGGCTAACTATGGCTACACCTTC. This gives the protein CSAREGNRGANYGYTF.

This chain uses TRBV24-1 with TRBJ2-1; TRBD2 matches at 11 bases. The trim removed 2 bases at V and 4 bases at J, leaving 6 bases unmatched. Germline V gives CDR1 KGHDR, CDR2 SFDVKD. The CDR3 contains 17 residues. This CDR3 reads CATSDSTSGGLYNEQFF. CDR3 in DNA: TGTGCCACCAGTGATTCAACTAGCGGGGGCCTTTACAATGAGCAGTTCTTC.

The V gene is TRBV5-1, the J gene TRBJ2-1, with 13 bases that match TRBD2. CDR3 length: 19 residues. Germline CDR1 SGHRS, CDR2 YFSETQ. The trim removed 4 bases at V and 0 bases at J, leaving 10 bases unmatched. In nucleotides, the CDR3 is TGCGCCAGCAGCCCCTGGACTAGCGGGGGACAGAGCTCCTACAATGAGCAGTTCTTC. The encoded protein is CASSPWTSGGQSSYNEQFF.

This sequence joins TRBV4-2 and TRBJ1-2; D unclear. V lost 10 bases and J 1 base, leaving 22 bases between the germline ends. The CDR3 is made up of 16 amino acids. The germline V gene encodes CDR1 LGHNA and CDR2 YNFKEQ. The CDR3 spells CAIRQGSQDFNYGYTF. In DNA, the CDR3 is TGTGCCATCAGGCAAGGGTCCCAGGATTTTAACTATGGCTACACCTTC.

This clonotype was observed a handful of times. The chain employs TRBV6-6 and TRBJ2-1; D might be TRBD2 (5 bases). CDR3 length equals 14 residues. V was trimmed by 6 bases and J by 0 bases, leaving 9 bases between them. Germline V gives CDR1 MNHNY, CDR2 SVGAGI (reference sequence). The CDR3 DNA reads TGTGCCAGCAGGGACTCGAGCTCCTACAATGAGCAGTTCTTC. Protein sequence: CASRDSSSYNEQFF.

With respect to this clonotype: The junction shows a germline mismatch at one end, possibly a read error. The chain recombines TRBV6-1 with TRBJ2-3, with D perhaps being TRBD1 or TRBD2 (6 bases each). Germline-derived CDR1 and CDR2 are MNHNS and SASEGT. The CDR3 contains 14 residues. Here the CDR3 reads CASSSGSLTGTQYF. CDR3 DNA sequence: TGTGCCAGCAGTAGCGGGTCGCTGACAGGTACGCAGTATTTT.

This clonotype turned up a few times. This sequence joins TRBV29-1 and TRBJ2-3; TRBD1 might be the D (6 bases). With 3 bases removed from V and 5 bases from J, the gap between germline ends came to 12 bases. The germline gives CDR1 SQVTM, CDR2 ANQGSEA. The CDR3 is 13 residues long. The CDR3: CSVEGARGDTQYF. The CDR3 DNA reads as TGCAGCGTTGAGGGGGCCCGAGGAGATACGCAGTATTTT.

This clonotype was picked up a small number of times. DNA for the CDR3: TGTGCCAGCAGTCGTCATAAGGGACTAGCGGGAGGGCCAGATACGCAGTATTTT. It specifies CASSRHKGLAGGPDTQYF. The chain links TRBV12-3 or TRBV12-4 to TRBJ2-3; 16 bases map to TRBD2. With V trimmed by 5 bases and J by 4 bases, 9 bases remained unmatched. The CDR3 is 18 amino acids.

This clonotype was detected only a few times. The chain uses TRBV7-8 and TRBJ2-1, with 11 bases that match TRBD2. Per the germline V gene, CDR1 is SGHVS and CDR2 is FQNEAQ. The CDR3 has 16 residues. The J segment lost 0 bases and the V segment lost 3 bases, leaving 1 base of the junction unmatched. The CDR3 bases are TGTGCCAGCAGCTTTGGGACTAGCGGCTCCTACAATGAGCAGTTCTTC. It is translated as CASSFGTSGSYNEQFF.

This clonotype came up a few times. This rearrangement joins TRBV7-9 to TRBJ2-3; D may correspond to TRBD1 or TRBD2 (6 bases each). Germline CDR1 and CDR2: SEHNR and FQNEAQ (reference sequence). The CDR3 contains 18 residues. V lost 2 bases, J lost 0 bases, and 18 bases lay in between. The CDR3 region is CASSLIVGGPLSTDTQYF. In DNA form, the CDR3 reads TGTGCCAGCAGCTTAATCGTCGGGGGCCCCCTTAGCACAGATACGCAGTATTTT.

This clonotype was detected a few times. The chain couples TRBV2 to TRBJ1-1, with TRBD1 matching 8 bases. Germline CDR1 reads SNHLY; CDR2 reads FYNNEI. The V and J ends lost 8 bases and 4 bases, in that order; junction bases with no gene match: 3. The CDR3 spans 12 residues. CDR3 sequence: CASFRGLTEAFF. As DNA, the CDR3 is TGTGCCAGCTTCAGGGGGCTCACTGAAGCTTTCTTT.

V is TRBV20-1 and J is TRBJ2-1, with D possibly TRBD2 on 6 matching bases. Germline V lookup: CDR1 DFQATT, CDR2 SNEGSKA (reference sequence). The CDR3 contains 14 residues. The ends were cut back, 6 bases at V and 6 bases at J, with 18 bases in the middle. The CDR3 loop is CSAPAAGSGNEQFF. In DNA form, the CDR3 reads TGCAGTGCCCCGGCGGCGGGATCCGGCAATGAGCAGTTCTTC.

The chain has TRBV19 and TRBJ1-1; TRBD1 is a possible D gene (5 bases). The V end was cut by 6 bases, the J end by 8 bases, with 7 bases between. CDR3 length: 10 amino acids. Germline lookup yields CDR1 LNHDA and CDR2 SQIVND (reference sequence). The DNA for the CDR3 is TGTGCCAGTAGCCACAGGGAAGCTTTCTTT. This sequence encodes CASSHREAFF.

This clonotype has just a few counts. The chain has TRBV25-1 and TRBJ2-3; 7 positions match TRBD2. Germline CDR1 is MGHDK and CDR2 is SYGVNS. The J segment lost 3 bases and the V segment lost 3 bases, leaving 6 bases of the junction unmatched. This CDR3 contains 15 residues. Here the CDR3 DNA reads TGTGCCAGCAGTGAGAAAGCGGGGATAACAGATACGCAGTATTTT. This translates into CASSEKAGITDTQYF. Complete variable domain (other parts from reference TRBV25-1 and TRBJ2-3): EADIYQTPRYLVIGTGKKITLECSQTMGHDKMYWYQQDPGMELHLIHYSYGVNSTEKGDLSSESTVSRIRTEHFPLTLESARPSHTSQYLCASSEKAGITDTQYFGPGTRLTVL.